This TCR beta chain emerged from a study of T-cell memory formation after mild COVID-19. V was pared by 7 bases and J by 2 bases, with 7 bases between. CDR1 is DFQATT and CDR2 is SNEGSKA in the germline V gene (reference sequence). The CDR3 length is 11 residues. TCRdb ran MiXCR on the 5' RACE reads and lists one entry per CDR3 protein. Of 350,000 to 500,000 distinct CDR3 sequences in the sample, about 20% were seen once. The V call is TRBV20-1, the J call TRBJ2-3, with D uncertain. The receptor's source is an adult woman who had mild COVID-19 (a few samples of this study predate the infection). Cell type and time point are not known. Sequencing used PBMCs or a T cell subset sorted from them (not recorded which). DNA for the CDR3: TGCAGTGGCCGGACCACAGATACGCAGTATTTT. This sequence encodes CSGRTTDTQYF.